The 4 T cell receptor beta chains below were found in one sample sequenced in a study of neurological immune-mediated disorders. In TCRdb, the 5' RACE reads were re-called with MiXCR into one record per CDR3 protein. The table lists about 36,000 distinct CDR3 sequences, around a tenth of them singletons. The specimen sequenced was PBMCs. The receptors shown here come from a woman aged 25-40 years with HTLV-1-associated myelopathy (HAM/TSP).

This clonotype was seen many times. This chain connects TRBV20-1 to TRBJ1-5, with D hard to call. V lost 3 bases, J lost 7 bases, and 13 bases lay in between. The CDR3 is made up of 13 amino acids. The germline CDR1 and CDR2 sequences are DFQATT and SNEGSKA (reference sequence). The chain's CDR3 is CSASKGPRQPQHF. The DNA of the CDR3 is TGCAGTGCTAGTAAAGGACCTAGGCAGCCCCAGCATTTT.

This clonotype was counted many times. This CDR3 is CASSLAAGVSDTQYF. The CDR3 bases are TGCGCCAGCAGCTTGGCAGCGGGGGTATCAGATACGCAGTATTTT. The J gene is TRBJ2-3, the V gene TRBV5-1, with TRBD2 matching over 8 bases. CDR3 length equals 15 residues. V trimming: 0 bases; J trimming: 4 bases; junction bases outside the gene matches: 4. Germline CDR1 reads SGHRS; CDR2 reads YFSETQ. The full variable domain, with the rest looked up from reference TRBV5-1 and TRBJ2-3, is KAGVTQTPRYLIKTRGQQVTLSCSPISGHRSVSWYQQTPGQGLQFLFEYFSETQRNKGNFPGRFSGRQFSNSRSEMNVSTLELGDSALYLCASSLAAGVSDTQYFGPGTRLTVL.

The V gene is TRBV20-1, the J gene TRBJ1-2; D is perhaps TRBD1 (5 bases). The V end lost 2 bases, the J end lost 1 base, and 8 bases lay between the germline ends. The CDR3 extends over 13 amino acids. Germline values: CDR1 DFQATT, CDR2 SNEGSKA (reference sequence). CDR3 nucleotide sequence: TGCAGTGCTAGACAGGGTCGTAACTATGGCTACACCTTC. This translates into CSARQGRNYGYTF.

This clonotype was observed many times. The CDR3 loop reads CSARVYSGKYEQYF. DNA of the CDR3: TGCAGTGCTAGAGTCTATTCAGGGAAATACGAGCAGTACTTC. The chain is built from TRBV20-1 and TRBJ2-7, with TRBD1 as a possible D gene (5 bases). CDR3 length equals 14 residues. Germline V gene lookup returns CDR1 DFQATT and CDR2 SNEGSKA (reference sequence). Trimming took off 1 base at V and 4 bases at J, with 14 bases between the two ends.